A single T cell receptor beta chain is shown here with its context. Its antigen remains unidentified. The sample comes from a study of cytomegalovirus exposure and HLA in healthy donors. Study results and limitations: Most CMV-associated TCR beta chains appeared HLA-restricted in a later analysis. In vitro experiments confirmed that three CMV-associated chains were specific for CMV antigens.

PCR amplification relied on 60 Vbeta primers (plus 13 Jbeta primers). Sequencing was performed with immunoSEQ multiplex PCR; in TCRdb, only in-frame clones are kept and a portion is missing. The table lists approximately 70,000 clones, around 78% of them singletons. The trim removed 4 bases at V and 5 bases at J, leaving 4 bases unmatched. The CDR3 covers 15 residues. Germline CDR1 reads MNHEY; CDR2 reads SMNVEV (reference sequence). The source of this sequence is a man aged 50 or older in good health and CMV-seronegative. The sequencing input was PBMCs. The V gene is TRBV27, the J gene TRBJ2-2, with TRBD1 matching 10 bases. The CDR3 sequence is CASSWGTGVTGELFF. The CDR3 DNA follows: TGTGCCAGCAGTTGGGGGACAGGGGTTACCGGGGAGCTGTTTTTT.